Below are 3 T cell receptor beta chains sequenced from a single sample in a study of blood T cells in healthy people across ages. Primed by a sample-barcoded 5' primer and a J-beta primer mix, a second PCR proceeded for about 7 to 12 cycles. MiXCR, applied by TCRdb to the 5' RACE reads, yields one record per CDR3 protein. The repertoire has over 1,200,000 distinct CDR3 sequences, approximately 59% of them found once; the top ten carry over 5.5%. Source material: blood. Source of these receptors: a man aged 18-30 years in good health.

This sequence joins TRBV15 and TRBJ2-1, with D perhaps matching TRBD2 (6 bases). The better agreement between TRBJ2-7 and the DNA end casts doubt on the J call. The CDR3 consists of 16 residues. Germline V gene sequence: CDR1 LNHNV, CDR2 YYDKDF (reference sequence). CDR3 DNA: TGTGCCACCAGCAGAGGTTACGGCGGGACCTACAATGAGCAGTACTTC. This encodes CATSRGYGGTYNEQYF.

The chain uses TRBV7-8 and TRBJ2-6; tentatively, D is TRBD1 or TRBD2 (5 bases each). The CDR3 contains 19 residues. With 3 bases removed from V and 0 bases from J, the gap between germline ends came to 18 bases. Germline V gene sequence: CDR1 SGHVS, CDR2 FQNEAQ. CDR3 sequence reads: CASSFAGTKVLSGANVLTF. The DNA of the CDR3 is TGTGCCAGCAGCTTTGCTGGGACCAAAGTTCTCTCTGGGGCCAACGTCCTGACTTTC.

This chain uses TRBV2 with TRBJ1-1; TRBD1 aligns across 10 bases. The V gene end was trimmed by 6 bases and the J gene end by 1 base; junction bases not matched to a gene: 5. This CDR3 has 15 residues. CDR1 and CDR2 (germline): SNHLY, FYNNEI. CDR3 loop: CASRDRTGGNTEAFF. The CDR3 DNA reads TGTGCCAGCAGGGACCGGACAGGGGGGAACACTGAAGCTTTCTTT.